This T cell receptor (beta chain) is drawn from a study of response to subunit inactivated influenza vaccine. Germline CDR1 and CDR2: ENHRY and SYGVKD. Losses at the gene ends were 10 bases for V and 4 bases for J; bases not matched to a gene: 5. This CDR3 region has 13 residues. Notes on the study in general: After each seasonal influenza vaccination, few new T cells are recruited, the authors suggested.

TCRdb re-called the RT-PCR reads with MiXCR, one entry per CDR3 protein. The table has 650,000 to 800,000 distinct CDR3 sequences, about 14% seen once; the top ten hold 6% to 7%. There are a few counts of this clonotype. Its antigen is still unknown. The rearrangement links TRBV10-3 to TRBJ2-2, with 8 bases matching TRBD1. The sequences come from PBMCs from blood, collected 14 days before vaccination. This receptor was obtained from a man in his fifties who received an inactivated influenza vaccine. CDR3 residues: CATRDRSTGELFF. In nucleotides, the CDR3 is TGTGCCACGAGGGACAGGAGCACCGGGGAGCTGTTTTTT.